The rows below give T cell receptor beta chains drawn from one sample of a study of T cell responses to AZD1222 COVID-19 vaccine. Produced via immunoSEQ multiplex PCR; TCRdb's table is partial and in-frame only. The sample has roughly 120,000 clones; 88% are singletons. Sample: peripheral blood, taken on day 0 of MenACWY control vaccination. Receptors originate from an adult in good health. The CDR3 runs from the conserved cysteine through the conserved F or W. The D gene is left open where the match is weak. A clone size is listed for some rows: how often the clone was seen (once, few, many), or a class if it is expanded.

D: .; size: .; J: TRBJ2-2; V: TRBV29-1; CDR3: CSVDTSALTGELFF; DNA: TGCAGCGTTGATACGTCGGCACTCACCGGGGAGCTGTTTTTT
D: .; size: .; J: TRBJ1-1; V: TRBV11-2; CDR3: CASSLVRPTEAFF; DNA: TGTGCCAGCAGCTTAGTACGACCAACTGAAGCTTTCTTT
D: TRBD2; size: few; J: TRBJ2-7; V: TRBV20-1; CDR3: CSASTSGRRYEQYF; DNA: TGCAGTGCTAGTACTAGCGGGAGGCGATACGAGCAGTACTTC
D: .; size: .; J: TRBJ1-5; V: TRBV7-3; CDR3: CASSSDGNQPQHF; DNA: TGTGCCAGCAGCTCGGACGGCAATCAGCCCCAGCATTTT
D: .; size: .; J: TRBJ2-2; V: TRBV10-3; CDR3: CAIAREANTGELFF; DNA: TGTGCCATCGCGAGGGAGGCGAACACCGGGGAGCTGTTTTTT
D: .; size: .; J: TRBJ2-1; V: TRBV11-2; CDR3: CASSLAGNEQFF; DNA: TGTGCCAGCAGCTTAGCAGGGAATGAGCAGTTCTTC
D: TRBD1; size: .; J: TRBJ1-5; V: TRBV2; CDR3: CASSPGQGRHQPQHF; DNA: TGTGCCAGCAGTCCGGGACAGGGGAGGCATCAGCCCCAGCATTTT
D: TRBD2; size: .; J: TRBJ2-2; V: TRBV11-2; CDR3: CASSFSGGFTGELFF; DNA: TGTGCCAGCAGCTTTAGCGGGGGATTCACCGGGGAGCTGTTTTTT
D: TRBD2; size: .; J: TRBJ2-3; V: TRBV24-1; CDR3: CATSDRLSGGTDTQYF; DNA: TGTGCCACCAGTGACCGCTTAAGCGGGGGCACAGATACGCAGTATTTT
D: TRBD2; size: .; J: TRBJ2-3; V: TRBV9; CDR3: CASSAQSSGSMTDTQYF; DNA: TGTGCCAGCAGCGCTCAGTCTAGCGGGAGTATGACAGATACGCAGTATTTT
D: .; size: .; J: TRBJ1-3; V: TRBV18; CDR3: CASSPNREASGNTIYF; DNA: TGTGCCAGCTCACCCAACCGGGAGGCCTCTGGAAACACCATATATTTT
D: .; size: .; J: TRBJ1-3; V: TRBV28; CDR3: CASSFPGNTIYF; DNA: TGTGCCAGCAGTTTCCCTGGAAACACCATATATTTT
D: .; size: .; J: TRBJ2-1; V: TRBV7-2; CDR3: CASSLGGAPSSYNEQFF; DNA: TGTGCCAGCAGCTTAGGAGGTGCACCGAGCTCCTACAATGAGCAGTTCTTC
D: .; size: .; J: TRBJ2-7; V: TRBV7-2; CDR3: CASSLRGFKDEQYF; DNA: TGTGCCAGCAGCCTTCGGGGTTTTAAGGACGAGCAGTACTTC
D: .; size: .; J: TRBJ1-2; V: TRBV19; CDR3: CASSMLGGYTF; DNA: TGTGCCAGTAGTATGCTGGGCGGCTACACCTTC
D: .; size: .; J: TRBJ2-7; V: TRBV4-1; CDR3: CASSRRTALGDYEQYF; DNA: TGCGCCAGCAGCCGACGGACGGCCCTGGGGGATTACGAGCAGTACTTC
D: .; size: .; J: TRBJ2-5; V: TRBV7-9; CDR3: CASSLPPQETQYF; DNA: TGTGCCAGCAGCTTACCCCCTCAAGAGACCCAGTACTTC
D: .; size: .; J: TRBJ1-1; V: TRBV28; CDR3: CASKGPTAEAFF; DNA: TGTGCCAGCAAGGGGCCTACCGCTGAAGCTTTCTTT
D: TRBD2; size: .; J: TRBJ2-7; V: TRBV7-2; CDR3: CASSIGLAGGYEQYF; DNA: TGTGCCAGCAGCATTGGACTAGCGGGAGGGTACGAGCAGTACTTC
D: TRBD1; size: .; J: TRBJ2-7; V: TRBV6-5; CDR3: CASSPRTGLSYEQYF; DNA: TGTGCCAGCAGTCCTAGGACAGGGCTCTCCTACGAGCAGTACTTC
D: TRBD2; size: .; J: TRBJ2-1; V: TRBV9; CDR3: CASSPRGLVLHEQFF; DNA: TGTGCCAGCAGCCCCCGGGGACTAGTCTTACATGAGCAGTTCTTC
D: .; size: .; J: TRBJ1-1; V: TRBV15; CDR3: CATSTHRGNTEAFF; DNA: TGTGCCACCAGCACCCATAGGGGGAACACTGAAGCTTTCTTT
D: .; size: .; J: TRBJ1-1; V: TRBV2; CDR3: CASRVSTEAFF; DNA: TGTGCCAGCAGGGTATCCACTGAAGCTTTCTTT
D: .; size: .; J: TRBJ2-7; V: TRBV5-5; CDR3: CASGSGVHFDEQYF; DNA: TGTGCCAGCGGATCGGGAGTTCACTTCGACGAGCAGTACTTC
D: .; size: .; J: TRBJ2-1; V: TRBV7-3; CDR3: CASSLTRDINPQFF; DNA: TGTGCCAGCAGCTTAACCCGGGACATCAATCCCCAGTTCTTC
D: .; size: .; J: TRBJ2-7; V: TRBV5-5; CDR3: CASSSVLDEQYF; DNA: TGTGCCAGCAGCTCCGTTCTGGACGAGCAGTACTTC
D: .; size: .; J: TRBJ1-2; V: TRBV14; CDR3: CASSPGTVALYGYTF; DNA: TGTGCCAGCAGCCCTGGGACTGTCGCTCTCTATGGCTACACCTTC
D: TRBD1; size: once; J: TRBJ1-2; V: TRBV2; CDR3: CASREETGSANYGYTF; DNA: TGTGCCAGCAGGGAAGAGACAGGGTCGGCTAACTATGGCTACACCTTC
D: .; size: .; J: TRBJ2-3; V: TRBV28; CDR3: CASSFWSDTQYF; DNA: TGTGCCAGCAGTTTTTGGTCAGATACGCAGTATTTT
D: TRBD2; size: .; J: TRBJ2-2; V: TRBV9; CDR3: CASSPIKGLAGAGELFF; DNA: TGTGCCAGCAGCCCCATCAAGGGACTAGCGGGCGCCGGGGAGCTGTTTTTT
D: TRBD1; size: few; J: TRBJ2-7; V: TRBV28; CDR3: CASSHRTGVYEQYF; DNA: TGTGCCAGCAGCCACCGGACAGGGGTGTACGAGCAGTACTTC
D: .; size: .; J: TRBJ2-3; V: TRBV15; CDR3: CATSPRGSAFTDTQYF; DNA: TGTGCCACCAGCCCCCGGGGTAGCGCATTCACAGATACGCAGTATTTT
D: TRBD2; size: .; J: TRBJ2-3; V: TRBV10-3; CDR3: CAISETGLANTQYF; DNA: TGTGCCATCAGTGAGACGGGACTAGCGAATACGCAGTATTTT
D: .; size: .; J: TRBJ2-7; V: TRBV6-2/TRBV6-3; CDR3: CASSYRAYEQYF; DNA: TGTGCCAGCAGTTACAGGGCCTACGAGCAGTACTTC
D: .; size: .; J: TRBJ1-5; V: TRBV18; CDR3: CASSPTGNQPQHF; DNA: TGTGCCAGCTCACCCACAGGGAATCAGCCCCAGCATTTT
D: .; size: .; J: TRBJ2-1; V: TRBV24-1; CDR3: CATSDPIPGTSNEQFF; DNA: TGTGCCACCAGTGATCCCATACCGGGGACCTCCAATGAGCAGTTCTTC
D: .; size: .; J: TRBJ2-5; V: TRBV5-1; CDR3: CASSLLRLSGETQYF; DNA: TGCGCCAGCAGCTTGCTCCGCCTCTCGGGGGAGACCCAGTACTTC
D: .; size: .; J: TRBJ2-7; V: TRBV29-1; CDR3: CSVGEGESYEQYF; DNA: TGCAGCGTCGGGGAAGGGGAATCCTACGAGCAGTACTTC
D: TRBD1; size: few; J: TRBJ2-7; V: TRBV5-1; CDR3: CASSWGQGYEQYF; DNA: TGCGCCAGCAGCTGGGGACAGGGGTACGAGCAGTACTTC
D: .; size: .; J: TRBJ1-3; V: TRBV7-9; CDR3: CASSSLWGAGGNTIYF; DNA: TGTGCCAGCAGTTCCTTATGGGGGGCAGGTGGAAACACCATATATTTT
D: TRBD1; size: .; J: TRBJ1-5; V: TRBV28; CDR3: CASSFDRVGNQPQHF; DNA: TGTGCCAGCAGTTTCGACAGGGTCGGCAATCAGCCCCAGCATTTT
D: TRBD1; size: .; J: TRBJ2-2; V: TRBV18; CDR3: CASSPTGLGTGELFF; DNA: TGTGCCAGCTCACCGACAGGGTTAGGCACCGGGGAGCTGTTTTTT
D: .; size: .; J: TRBJ2-7; V: TRBV9; CDR3: CASSVDSNSYEQYF; DNA: TGTGCCAGCAGCGTAGACTCAAACTCCTACGAGCAGTACTTC
D: TRBD2; size: .; J: TRBJ2-7; V: TRBV19; CDR3: CASSIGAGGSYEQYF; DNA: TGTGCCAGTAGTATAGGAGCGGGAGGATCCTACGAGCAGTACTTC
D: TRBD2; size: .; J: TRBJ2-2; V: TRBV7-3; CDR3: CASSRLAGNTGELFF; DNA: TGTGCCAGCAGCCGACTAGCGGGTAACACCGGGGAGCTGTTTTTT
D: .; size: .; J: TRBJ2-1; V: TRBV9; CDR3: CASSVATNHEQFF; DNA: TGTGCCAGCAGCGTAGCTACGAATCATGAGCAGTTCTTC
D: .; size: .; J: TRBJ2-2; V: TRBV19; CDR3: CASSIDLGGELFF; DNA: TGTGCCAGTAGTATAGATCTGGGGGGGGAGCTGTTTTTT
D: TRBD1; size: once; J: TRBJ1-6; V: TRBV5-1; CDR3: CASSPRGQGAYSPLHF; DNA: TGCGCCAGCAGCCCAAGGGGCCAGGGGGCTTATTCACCCCTCCACTTT
D: .; size: .; J: TRBJ2-7; V: TRBV10-3; CDR3: CAIRPGRGVYEQYF; DNA: TGTGCCATCAGACCCGGCAGGGGGGTTTACGAGCAGTACTTC
D: .; size: .; J: TRBJ1-5; V: TRBV30; CDR3: CAWSQGYSNQPQHF; DNA: TGTGCCTGGAGTCAGGGTTATAGCAATCAGCCCCAGCATTTT
D: TRBD2; size: .; J: TRBJ2-3; V: TRBV11-3; CDR3: CASSLGKREKETDTQYF; DNA: TGTGCCAGCAGCTTAGGGAAGCGGGAGAAGGAGACAGATACGCAGTATTTT
D: TRBD2; size: .; J: TRBJ2-7; V: TRBV5-1; CDR3: CASSLGAGVVIGYEQYF; DNA: TGCGCCAGCAGCTTAGGAGCGGGAGTGGTAATCGGTTACGAGCAGTACTTC
D: TRBD1; size: .; J: TRBJ1-3; V: TRBV29-1; CDR3: CSAADRGRNTIYF; DNA: TGCAGCGCCGCGGACAGGGGGAGAAACACCATATATTTT
D: .; size: few; J: TRBJ2-7; V: TRBV5-6; CDR3: CASSGRGYEQYF; DNA: TGTGCCAGCAGCGGGCGGGGATACGAGCAGTACTTC
D: .; size: .; J: TRBJ1-5; V: TRBV30; CDR3: CAWGGGYNQPQHF; DNA: TGTGCCTGGGGGGGAGGGTACAATCAGCCCCAGCATTTT